This T cell receptor (beta chain) was identified in a study of CD8 T cells in Susac syndrome. Turning to this clonotype: The antigen is undetermined.

The CDR3 has 14 residues. CDR1 and CDR2 from the germline V gene are SGHDN and FVKESK. V was cut by 7 bases and J by 6 bases, with 16 bases left in between. The study, taken as a whole, reports: It was acknowledged by the study that relatively few individuals were included in its TCR sequencing and HLA analysis.

The TEMRA cells underwent FACS enrichment, while the CD8+ and CD4+ T cells underwent negative isolation. RNA was extracted with the RNeasy kit, and a quantity of roughly 0.5 to 1 ug was reverse transcribed using random hexamers. Using its own MiXCR run on the immunoSEQ multiplex PCR reads, TCRdb lists one record per CDR3 protein. In the table there are a few hundred thousand distinct CDR3 sequences, 85% to 90% of which are singletons. The chain carries TRBV14 and TRBJ2-1; possible D gene TRBD2, 6 bases. The clonotype originates from a human donor with multiple sclerosis. The sequenced sample was CD8+ T cells from PBMCs. In nucleotides, the CDR3 is TGTGCCAGCAACGGCCAGCGGGCCTCCAATGAGCAGTTCTTC. This gives the protein CASNGQRASNEQFF.